The 26 T cell receptor beta chains listed next were all sequenced from one sample in a study of blood T cells in healthy people across ages. PCR was performed a second time for about 7 to 12 cycles using a sample-barcoded 5' primer and a J-beta primer mix. TCRdb called the 5' RACE reads again in MiXCR, with one record for every CDR3 protein. The sample lists approximately 1.5 million distinct CDR3 sequences, 40% to 45% occurring once. The source material was blood. Receptors originate from a woman aged 18-35 years in good health.

J is TRBJ1-4 and V is TRBV20-1; D unresolved. The CDR3 totals 14 residues. V was trimmed by 6 bases and J by 2 bases, leaving 13 bases between them. Germline loops: CDR1 DFQATT, CDR2 SNEGSKA (reference sequence). In DNA form, the CDR3 reads TGCAGTGCCCTCTCCCAACCGACTAATGAAAAACTGTTTTTT. Translated, it gives CSALSQPTNEKLFF.

This clonotype was observed a handful of times. The chain employs TRBV12-3 or TRBV12-4 and TRBJ1-2, with 10 bases matching TRBD1. The CDR3 has 12 amino acids. V shed 6 bases and J 7 bases; nucleotides not matched to a gene: 2. CDR3 protein: CASRRDRGGYTF. The CDR3 DNA follows: TGTGCCAGCAGGAGGGACAGGGGTGGCTACACCTTC.

This clonotype was seen a single time. One end of the junction does not line up with germline, which may come from a read error. The J gene is TRBJ2-7, the V gene TRBV7-2, with D maybe TRBD1 (5 bases). Germline V gene lookup returns CDR1 SGHTA and CDR2 FQGNSA. CDR3 length: 15 amino acids. Here the CDR3 DNA reads TGTGCCAGCAGCCCTAGGGGCGGACGGACCTACGAGCAGAACTTC. Translating gives CASSPRGGRTYEQNF.

The rearrangement links TRBV7-9 to TRBJ2-7; D perhaps matches TRBD1 (6 bases). V was clipped by 6 bases and J by 4 bases, with 16 bases between them. The CDR3 is made up of 14 amino acids. From germline, CDR1 is SEHNR and CDR2 FQNEAQ (reference sequence). The CDR3 sequence is CASRGALLPYEQYF. The CDR3 region has the DNA TGTGCCAGCAGGGGGGCATTGCTCCCGTACGAGCAGTACTTC.

The V gene is TRBV7-9, the J gene TRBJ2-3; possible D gene TRBD2, 6 bases. There are 15 residues in the CDR3. Germline V gene lookup returns CDR1 SEHNR and CDR2 FQNEAQ (reference sequence). V was trimmed by 5 bases and J by 0 bases, leaving 12 bases between them. CDR3 sequence: CASSPGDVSTDTQYF. The CDR3 nucleotides read TGTGCCAGCAGCCCGGGGGACGTAAGCACAGATACGCAGTATTTT.

Note on this clonotype: Since a much larger clone is just one base distant, this may be a read error. The chain uses TRBV5-1 and TRBJ1-5; D ambiguous. Trimming pared 1 base from V and 4 bases from J, leaving 15 bases between. The germline V gene has CDR1 SGHRS and CDR2 YFSETQ. CDR3 length equals 16 residues. Here the CDR3 reads CASSLTNTVHNQPQHF. In DNA form, the CDR3 reads TGCGCCAGCAGCTTGACCAATACAGTCCATAATCAGCCCCAGCATTTT. Full variable domain (outside the CDR3, taken from reference TRBV5-1 and TRBJ1-5): KAGVTQTPRYLIKTRGQQVTLSCSPISGHRSVSWYQQTPGQGLQFLFEYFSETQRNKGNFPGRFSGRQFSNSRSEMNVSTLELGDSALYLCASSLTNTVHNQPQHFGDGTRLSIL.

In the case of this clonotype: Possible read error: a much larger clone is one base away. The chain joins TRBV27 to TRBJ2-3; 9 bases are shared with TRBD2. CDR3 length: 15 amino acids. CDR1 MNHEY and CDR2 SMNVEV come from the germline V gene (reference sequence). This CDR3 reads CVSSVLAGSSDTQYF. The CDR3, as DNA: TGTGTCAGCAGTGTGCTAGCGGGGAGTTCAGATACGCAGTATTTT.

V gene TRBV20-1 combines with J gene TRBJ2-1; D is uncertain. The DNA end favors TRBJ2-7, so the J call may be wrong. Germline-derived CDR1 and CDR2 are DFQATT and SNEGSKA (reference sequence). The CDR3 has 13 residues. CDR3 loop: CSADSRAYNEQYF. The CDR3 DNA is TGCAGTGCTGATAGCCGCGCCTACAATGAGCAGTACTTC.

J is TRBJ1-5 and V is TRBV6-2 or TRBV6-3, with D unresolved. In germline, CDR1 is MNHEY, CDR2 SVGEGT. Trimming stripped 3 bases from V and 0 bases from J, with 12 bases between. CDR3 length: 16 residues. This chain's CDR3 is CASSYYGVYSNQPQHF. CDR3 sequence (DNA): TGTGCCAGCAGTTATTACGGAGTCTATAGCAATCAGCCCCAGCATTTT.

The chain combines TRBV27 with TRBJ2-1; 7 nucleotides match TRBD2. V trimming: 5 bases; J trimming: 12 bases; junction bases outside the gene matches: 13. CDR1 and CDR2 (germline): MNHEY, SMNVEV (reference sequence). This CDR3 region has 14 residues. The CDR3, as DNA: TGTGCCAGCAGTGCGGGACTAACACTAGGAGGGCAGTTCTTC. It encodes CASSAGLTLGGQFF.

This clonotype showed up just a few times. The J gene is TRBJ2-5, the V gene TRBV10-3; perhaps TRBD1 as D (6 bases). The CDR3 totals 13 residues. Germline assignment: CDR1 ENHRY and CDR2 SYGVKD. V lost 7 bases, J lost 3 bases, and 12 bases lay in between. The DNA for the CDR3 is TGTGCCATCACCAGGGACACCAAAGAGACCCAGTACTTC. Protein product: CAITRDTKETQYF.

This clonotype has just a few counts. J is TRBJ2-1 and V is TRBV6-1; 11 bases match TRBD1. CDR1 MNHNS and CDR2 SASEGT come from the germline V gene. The CDR3 is made up of 15 amino acids. J gave up 6 bases and V 7 bases, and 8 bases lay outside the gene matches. In nucleotides, the CDR3 is TGTGCCAGCACATCTACTGGGACAGGGGGCAATGAGCAGTTCTTC. Residues: CASTSTGTGGNEQFF.

This chain joins TRBV5-6 and TRBJ2-7; 7 nucleotides match TRBD1. Germline V lookup: CDR1 SGHDT, CDR2 YYEEEE. V trimming: 4 bases; J trimming: 2 bases; junction bases outside the gene matches: 9. The CDR3 is made up of 15 amino acids. CDR3 DNA: TGTGCCAGCAGCAGCCCCAGGGGGAGAACCTACGAGCAGTACTTC. It codes for CASSSPRGRTYEQYF.

CDR3 residues: CASSDLIVGSTDTQYF. CDR3 DNA: TGTGCCAGCAGCGATTTGATAGTCGGGAGCACAGATACGCAGTATTTT. The chain has TRBV27 and TRBJ2-3; D gene ambiguous. This CDR3 is 16 amino acids long. V shed 6 bases and J shed 0 bases, with 16 bases lying between them. The germline V gene encodes CDR1 MNHEY and CDR2 SMNVEV (reference sequence).

This chain links TRBV4-1 with TRBJ1-1; no clear D. Trimming removed 0 bases at V and 6 bases at J, with 14 bases between. The CDR3 has 15 residues. CDR1 MGHRA and CDR2 YSYEKL come from the germline V gene. The CDR3 region has the DNA TGCGCCAGCAGCCAAGATCTCAGTTTCGCGTCTGAAGCTTTCTTT. Its protein product is CASSQDLSFASEAFF.

The chain recombines TRBV7-2 with TRBJ1-1; 9 nucleotides line up with TRBD1. Germline CDR1 is SGHTA and CDR2 is FQGNSA. This CDR3 comprises 14 residues. Germline trimming cut 5 bases from V and 4 bases from J; bases unmatched to any gene: 5. The CDR3 bases are TGTGCCAGCAGCACGACAGGGGGGGTCACTGAAGCTTTCTTT. It translates to CASSTTGGVTEAFF.

The rearrangement uses TRBV12-3 or TRBV12-4 and TRBJ1-2; 9 bases are shared with TRBD1. Trimming at V came to 3 bases and at J to 11 bases, leaving 13 bases not matched to a gene. CDR3 size: 15 residues. CDR3 amino acids: CASSFDRTGGKFYTF. DNA of the CDR3: TGTGCCAGCAGTTTCGACCGTACAGGGGGCAAGTTTTACACCTTC.

This sequence joins TRBV7-9 and TRBJ2-7; D remains ambiguous. Between the trimmed V and J ends, which lost 3 bases and 2 bases, there was a span of 14 bases. CDR3 size: 15 residues. Germline values: CDR1 SEHNR, CDR2 FQNEAQ (reference sequence). The CDR3 region has the DNA TGTGCCAGCAGCTTCTTTGAAGAGTTCACCTACGAGCAGTACTTC. This gives the protein CASSFFEEFTYEQYF. Using reference TRBV7-9 and TRBJ2-7 for the parts outside the CDR3, the full variable domain is DTGVSQNPRHKITKRGQNVTFRCDPISEHNRLYWYRQTLGQGPEFLTYFQNEAQLEKSRLLSDRFSAERPKGSFSTLEIQRTEQGDSAMYLCASSFFEEFTYEQYFGPGTRLTVT.

V and J are TRBV13 and TRBJ1-4; D call uncertain. V lost 5 bases and J 6 bases, leaving 13 bases between the germline ends. The germline V gene has CDR1 PRHDT and CDR2 FYEKMQ (reference sequence). The CDR3 consists of 14 residues. CDR3 coding DNA: TGTGCCAGCAGCCTGCGGACCCCAGATGAAAAACTGTTTTTT. Translated: CASSLRTPDEKLFF.

The chain is built from TRBV7-6 and TRBJ2-5; a weak D match, TRBD1 (5 bases). The germline V gene has CDR1 SGHVS and CDR2 FNYEAQ. The CDR3 is made up of 15 amino acids. V lost 5 bases, J lost 4 bases, and 17 bases lay in between. The CDR3 sequence is CASSILSDSVETQYF. The CDR3 DNA sequence: TGTGCCAGCAGCATCCTAAGTGACAGCGTAGAGACCCAGTACTTC.

This clonotype was seen repeatedly, ten times or more. This sequence joins TRBV12-3 or TRBV12-4 and TRBJ2-3; D remains unclear. V was cut by 10 bases and J by 4 bases, with 12 bases left in between. This CDR3 comprises 12 residues. CDR3: CATSRPPDTQYF. Here the CDR3 DNA reads TGTGCCACCAGCAGACCCCCAGATACGCAGTATTTT.

V and J are TRBV6-1 and TRBJ2-3; D not resolved. Germline lookup yields CDR1 MNHNS and CDR2 SASEGT. CDR3 size: 13 residues. With 7 bases removed from V and 4 bases from J, the gap between germline ends came to 12 bases. CDR3 coding DNA: TGTGCCAGCAAATGGAGAGGCCCAGATACGCAGTATTTT. Encoded protein: CASKWRGPDTQYF.

There are a few counts of this clonotype. The chain joins TRBV24-1 to TRBJ1-1; D not resolved. This CDR3 comprises 12 residues. Germline V gene lookup returns CDR1 KGHDR and CDR2 SFDVKD. Trimming pared 3 bases from V and 8 bases from J, leaving 9 bases between. The CDR3 region is CATSDERREAFF. CDR3 DNA sequence: TGTGCCACCAGTGATGAGAGGAGAGAAGCTTTCTTT.

The rearrangement links TRBV28 to TRBJ2-5; 10 bases fit TRBD1. V was clipped by 10 bases and J by 5 bases; unmatched bases: 7. The CDR3 covers 13 residues. CDR1 is MDHEN, CDR2 SYDVKM, per germline. CDR3 nucleotides: TGTGCCACCCAGACAGGGGGCCGCGAGACCCAGTACTTC. Translated, it gives CATQTGGRETQYF. Full variable domain (outside the CDR3, taken from reference TRBV28 and TRBJ2-5): DVKVTQSSRYLVKRTGEKVFLECVQDMDHENMFWYRQDPGLGLRLIYFSYDVKMKEKGDIPEGYSVSREKKERFSLILESASTNQTSMYLCATQTGGRETQYFGPGTRLLVL.

V gene TRBV4-3 combines with J gene TRBJ1-4, with TRBD1 as a possible D gene (5 bases). The CDR3 is made up of 15 amino acids. Germline lookup yields CDR1 LGHNA and CDR2 YSLEER. V gave up 1 base and J gave up 6 bases, with 12 bases separating them. CDR3 protein: CASSQGPGMDEKLFF. CDR3 sequence (DNA): TGCGCCAGCAGCCAAGGTCCAGGGATGGATGAAAAACTGTTTTTT.

CDR3 amino acids: CASSQVGIYEQYF. In DNA form, the CDR3 reads TGTGCCAGCAGCCAAGTGGGAATCTACGAGCAGTACTTC. The V call is TRBV6-6, the J call TRBJ2-7; the D is unclear. Germline V gives CDR1 MNHNY, CDR2 SVGAGI (reference sequence). Trimming cost V 6 bases and J 3 bases, with 12 bases left between them. The CDR3 totals 13 residues.